This T cell receptor (beta chain) was recovered during a study of control samples from healthy donors and cancer patients. Deletions cut 3 bases from V and 5 bases from J, with 4 bases between. The CDR3 covers 11 residues. CDR1 is SNHLY and CDR2 is FYNNEI in the germline V gene. This clone was found once. Libraries were prepared by immunoSEQ multiplex PCR; TCRdb keeps only in-frame clonotypes and omits some of them. In the table there are 65,000 to 95,000 clones, roughly 86% of which are singletons. The clonotype was recovered from a man aged 45-65 years in good health. The source material was blood. The genes are TRBV2 and TRBJ2-5; D gene unclear. The CDR3 region has the DNA TGTGCCAGCAGTGAGGGTGAGACCCAGTACTTC. Translating gives CASSEGETQYF.